This T cell receptor beta chain was observed in a study of blood T cell repertoires in COVID-19. Germline V gene lookup returns CDR1 SGHTA and CDR2 FQGNSA. Trimming stripped 1 base from V and 7 bases from J, with 14 bases between. This CDR3 region has 14 residues. Assay used: immunoSEQ multiplex PCR; TCRdb lists only in-frame clones, some missing. Altogether over 25,000 clones are present, approximately 80% being singletons, with the ten largest covering 13%. The TCR was taken from a human donor in a cohort sampled during active COVID-19. Sequenced sample: peripheral blood. The genes are TRBV7-2 and TRBJ2-7; D is possibly TRBD2 (6 bases). The CDR3 here is CASSLGLAGREQYF. The CDR3 nucleotides are TGTGCCAGCAGCTTAGGCCTCGCGGGGCGTGAGCAGTACTTC.